Below, 4 T cell receptor beta chains from the same sample are listed, as sequenced in a study of spatial heterogeneity in lung cancer. The time point was: sample taken at primary tumor resection. The input material, whole RNA from tumor, nontumor lung or frozen PBMC, was sequenced unsorted. One entry per CDR3 protein, called by TCRdb with MiXCR from the 5' RACE reads. The table shows roughly 10,000 distinct CDR3 sequences, with approximately 4% occurring only once. Sequenced material: normal lung tissue next to the tumor, taken at surgery. The receptors stem from a male donor with early-stage non-small cell lung cancer.

In its sample, this clonotype ranks as medium-sized (0.01 to 0.1%). This beta chain turned up in a library designed for alpha chains; as an off-target read, its abundance says little. The J gene is TRBJ2-5, the V gene TRBV12-3 or TRBV12-4; weak D call: TRBD2 (6 bases). Trimming removed 7 bases at V and 6 bases at J, with 15 bases between. This CDR3 is built from 13 residues. The CDR3 nucleotides are TGTGCCAGCACAACGGGAGTAGGGAAGACCCAGTACTTC. Encoded protein: CASTTGVGKTQYF.

By frequency in the sample, this clonotype is medium-sized. A library prepared for alpha chains yielded this beta chain as an off-target read; its size is of little meaning. V is TRBV7-9 and J is TRBJ1-3, with D hard to call. V lost 7 bases, J lost 0 bases, and 22 bases lay in between. The CDR3 has 18 amino acids. CDR1 SEHNR and CDR2 FQNEAQ come from the germline V gene (reference sequence). DNA for the CDR3: TGTGCCAGCACCGAGATGAAGGTCCCCTCTCTCTCTGGAAACACCATATATTTT. It yields the protein CASTEMKVPSLSGNTIYF.

In this sample, this clonotype turned up many times. Because this beta chain is a stray read in a library intended to capture alpha chains, its abundance should not be given much weight. V and J are TRBV2 and TRBJ2-5; 8 positions match TRBD2. CDR3 length: 17 amino acids. Trimming at V came to 3 bases and at J to 1 base, leaving 10 bases not matched to a gene. Germline V gene lookup returns CDR1 SNHLY and CDR2 FYNNEI. The CDR3 nucleotides read TGTGCCAGCAGTGATAGGAGCGGGGGCCGGGGCCAAGAGACCCAGTACTTC. Protein sequence: CASSDRSGGRGQETQYF. Full variable domain (remainder filled in from reference TRBV2 and TRBJ2-5): EPEVTQTPSHQVTQMGQEVILRCVPISNHLYFYWYRQILGQKVEFLVSFYNNEISEKSEIFDDQFSVERPDGSNFTLKIRSTKLEDSAMYFCASSDRSGGRGQETQYFGPGTRLLVL.

This clonotype was recorded at least ten times. Since the library was made to target alpha chains, this beta chain is a stray read and its abundance is not meaningful. The DNA of the CDR3 is TGTGCCAGCAGCGAGACTGCAAATAGCAATCAGCCCCAGCATTTT. Its protein is CASSETANSNQPQHF. V is TRBV3-1 and J is TRBJ1-5; D remains unclear. Looked up from germline, CDR1 is LGHDT and CDR2 is YNNKEL (reference sequence). The CDR3 extends over 15 amino acids. Between the trimmed V and J ends, which lost 5 bases and 0 bases, there was a span of 11 bases.